The 25 T cell receptor beta chains below were found in one sample sequenced in a study of blood T cell repertoires in COVID-19. The repertoire was sequenced with immunoSEQ multiplex PCR; TCRdb's copy has only in-frame clones and lacks some. Of 85,000 to 100,000 clones listed, roughly 90% are singletons. Sequencing was carried out using peripheral blood. These receptors were obtained from a man aged 50-59 years with active or convalescent COVID-19.

The rearrangement uses TRBV27 and TRBJ1-1, with unresolved D. The CDR3 totals 13 residues. In germline, CDR1 is MNHEY, CDR2 SMNVEV (reference sequence). V lost 2 bases to trimming and J lost 0 bases, with 4 bases between them. The CDR3: CASSLSMNTEAFF. For the CDR3, the DNA is TGTGCCAGCAGTTTAAGCATGAACACTGAAGCTTTCTTT.

The genes are TRBV24-1 and TRBJ2-2; 10 nucleotides align to TRBD2. V gave up 0 bases and J gave up 7 bases; unmatched junction bases: 10. The CDR3 sequence is 18 residues long. CDR1 is KGHDR and CDR2 is SFDVKD in the germline V gene. The CDR3 nucleotides read TGTGCCACCAGTGATTTGGGCCCAACTAGCGGGACGATCGGGGAGCTGTTTTTT. It encodes CATSDLGPTSGTIGELFF.

The chain links TRBV6-1 to TRBJ1-2, with D maybe TRBD1 (5 bases). The CDR3 totals 14 residues. Trimming shortened V by 1 base and J by 8 bases, and 14 bases separated the two germline ends. CDR1 and CDR2 from the germline V gene are MNHNS and SASEGT. CDR3 loop: CASSEEVAGRGYTF. The CDR3 DNA sequence: TGTGCCAGCAGTGAAGAGGTGGCAGGGAGGGGCTACACCTTC.

The chain combines TRBV10-3 with TRBJ1-2, with D possibly being TRBD1 (5 bases). The length of the CDR3 is 15 residues. The V and J ends lost 6 bases and 8 bases respectively, with 22 bases between them. CDR1 is ENHRY and CDR2 is SYGVKD in the germline V gene. The CDR3 region is CAISSLEGQGGGYTF. The CDR3 nucleotides read TGTGCCATCAGCTCTCTTGAAGGGCAGGGCGGCGGCTACACCTTC.

The V gene is TRBV18, the J gene TRBJ2-1; TRBD2 aligns across 13 bases. Germline lookup yields CDR1 KGHSH and CDR2 LQKENI. V lost 4 bases and J lost 6; bases outside the gene matches: 3. The CDR3 length is 15 residues. The CDR3 DNA reads as TGTGCCAGCTCACTCGGACTAGCGGGAGTCAATGAGCAGTTCTTC. Its translation: CASSLGLAGVNEQFF.

This clone was picked up a small number of times. The chain is built from TRBV14 and TRBJ1-6; maybe TRBD1 (6 bases). V was shortened by 1 base and J by 9 bases, with 10 bases between the two germline ends. From germline, CDR1 is SGHDN and CDR2 FVKESK. The CDR3 is made up of 14 amino acids. CDR3 in DNA: TGTGCCAGCAGCCAAGTAGGGGGTCGTTCACCCCTCCACTTT. This codes for CASSQVGGRSPLHF.

The V and J genes are TRBV29-1 and TRBJ1-1; a weak D match, TRBD1 (6 bases). The CDR3 consists of 13 residues. V was clipped by 6 bases and J by 1 base, with 12 bases between them. Germline V lookup: CDR1 SQVTM, CDR2 ANQGSEA. The CDR3 here is CSVRQETNTEAFF. The CDR3 region has the DNA TGCAGCGTCCGACAGGAGACGAACACTGAAGCTTTCTTT. The full variable domain, with the rest looked up from reference TRBV29-1 and TRBJ1-1, is SAVISQKPSRDICQRGTSLTIQCQVDSQVTMMFWYRQQPGQSLTLIATANQGSEATYESGFVIDKFPISRPNLTFSTLTVSNMSPEDSSIYLCSVRQETNTEAFFGQGTRLTVV.

The chain links TRBV6-5 to TRBJ2-5, with 7 bases identical to TRBD2. Trimming cost V 8 bases and J 6 bases; bases outside gene matches: 12. The CDR3 sequence is 14 residues long. Germline CDR1 is MNHEY and CDR2 is SVGAGI. CDR3 amino acids: CASGNYGGKKTQYF. The CDR3 region has the DNA TGTGCCAGCGGAAATTACGGGGGGAAGAAGACCCAGTACTTC.

The V and J genes are TRBV12-5 and TRBJ2-4; 7 bases match TRBD1. V was pared by 2 bases and J by 7 bases, with 17 bases of the junction left unmatched. The CDR3 consists of 18 residues. CDR1 and CDR2 (germline): LGHNT, FRNRAP. The CDR3 protein is CASGLLRGDSGQQNIQYF. The DNA of the CDR3 is TGTGCTAGTGGTTTGCTACGAGGAGATTCGGGACAGCAGAACATTCAGTACTTC.

This rearrangement joins TRBV27 to TRBJ1-4; possibly TRBD1 for D (6 bases). Per the germline V gene, CDR1 is MNHEY and CDR2 is SMNVEV (reference sequence). V lost 6 bases to trimming and J lost 5 bases, with 10 bases between them. The CDR3 has 13 amino acids. The CDR3 spells CASRDRKNEKLFF. The CDR3 coding sequence is TGTGCCAGCAGGGACAGAAAAAATGAAAAACTGTTTTTT.

This clone has a single count. This chain joins TRBV5-1 and TRBJ2-3, with 9 bases matching TRBD1. Germline-derived CDR1 and CDR2 are SGHRS and YFSETQ. The CDR3 is 16 residues long. Germline trimming cut 5 bases from V and 2 bases from J; bases unmatched to any gene: 9. The CDR3, as DNA: TGCGCCAGCAGAAGATATCGGGACAGGGACACAGATACGCAGTATTTT. Encoded protein: CASRRYRDRDTDTQYF.

This rearrangement joins TRBV3-1 (or the pseudogene TRBV3-2) to TRBJ2-1, with TRBD2 matching over 7 bases. Per germline, CDR1 LGHDT and CDR2 YNNKEL (reference sequence). V was pared by 6 bases and J by 10 bases, with 15 bases of the junction left unmatched. The CDR3 is 15 amino acids. The CDR3 protein is CASSLIGGSGDEQFF. CDR3 coding DNA: TGTGCCAGCAGTCTAATCGGGGGGTCGGGAGACGAGCAGTTCTTC.

The V gene is TRBV5-1, the J gene TRBJ2-6, with TRBD1 identical over 9 bases. The trim removed 2 bases at V and 1 base at J, leaving 4 bases unmatched. CDR3 length: 17 residues. Germline V CDR1 and CDR2: SGHRS, YFSETQ. In DNA, the CDR3 is TGCGCCAGCAGCTTCGGGACAGGGCAGTCTGGGGCCAACGTCCTGACTTTC. This codes for CASSFGTGQSGANVLTF.

The gene calls are TRBV3-1 (or the pseudogene TRBV3-2) and TRBJ1-1, with D uncertain. Between the trimmed V and J ends, which lost 7 bases and 2 bases, there was a span of 17 bases. The CDR3 length is 15 residues. Germline CDR1 LGHDT, CDR2 YNNKEL (reference sequence). The CDR3 DNA follows: TGTGCCAGCACCGCGACAAGCCCACGTAACACTGAAGCTTTCTTT. Protein: CASTATSPRNTEAFF.

DNA for the CDR3: TGCGCCAGCAGCGTAGGGGACCTAGCGGGAGAGAGGGAGTACAATGAGCAGTTCTTC. This codes for CASSVGDLAGEREYNEQFF. This chain connects TRBV5-1 to TRBJ2-1, with TRBD2 matching 10 bases. Germline V lookup: CDR1 SGHRS, CDR2 YFSETQ. The CDR3 has 19 residues. V dropped 4 bases and J dropped 4; count of bases not matched to a gene: 17.

This chain joins TRBV5-4 and TRBJ2-1; 12 bases are a match to TRBD2. Germline V gene lookup returns CDR1 SGHNT and CDR2 YYREEE (reference sequence). The ends lost 1 base at V and 9 bases at J; junction bases unmatched: 8. This CDR3 comprises 16 residues. The CDR3 region is CASSLSLAGGLGEQFF. CDR3 coding DNA: TGTGCCAGCAGCTTGAGTCTAGCGGGGGGGCTAGGTGAGCAGTTCTTC. Complete variable domain (other parts from reference TRBV5-4 and TRBJ2-1): ETGVTQSPTHLIKTRGQQVTLRCSSQSGHNTVSWYQQALGQGPQFIFQYYREEENGRGNFPPRFSGLQFPNYSSELNVNALELDDSALYLCASSLSLAGGLGEQFFGPGTRLTVL.

V usage is TRBV19 and J usage is TRBJ2-5; 16 bases align to TRBD2. J gave up 5 bases and V 8 bases, and 11 bases lay outside the gene matches. Germline V lookup: CDR1 LNHDA, CDR2 SQIVND (reference sequence). The length of the CDR3 is 17 residues. This CDR3 reads CASRSLGLAGGGETQYF. The CDR3 DNA sequence: TGTGCCAGTCGATCCCTGGGACTAGCGGGAGGGGGGGAGACCCAGTACTTC.

V usage is TRBV7-2 and J usage is TRBJ1-3; D unclear. CDR1 SGHTA and CDR2 FQGNSA come from the germline V gene. The ends were cut back, 5 bases at V and 4 bases at J, with 9 bases in the middle. This CDR3 has 13 amino acids. CDR3 loop: CASSLESGNTIYF. The CDR3 DNA sequence: TGTGCCAGCAGCCTAGAATCAGGAAACACCATATATTTT.

V and J are TRBV5-4 and TRBJ2-5; 9 bases map to TRBD2. The CDR3 runs 15 residues. V was pared by 0 bases and J by 1 base, with 1 base of the junction left unmatched. Germline V gene sequence: CDR1 SGHNT, CDR2 YYREEE (reference sequence). This CDR3 is CASSLERGVQETQYF. The CDR3 nucleotides read TGTGCCAGCAGCTTGGAGCGGGGGGTCCAAGAGACCCAGTACTTC.

The V and J genes are TRBV28 and TRBJ2-5; 8 positions agree with TRBD1. The V segment lost 2 bases and the J segment 2 bases; nucleotides outside the gene matches: 7. Germline loops: CDR1 MDHEN, CDR2 SYDVKM. The CDR3 contains 16 residues. CDR3 sequence reads: CASSLQGQGKQETQYF. DNA for the CDR3: TGTGCCAGCAGTTTACAAGGACAGGGCAAGCAAGAGACCCAGTACTTC.

The chain links TRBV10-3 to TRBJ2-2, with 7 bases lining up with TRBD1. Germline V gene data show CDR1 as ENHRY and CDR2 as SYGVKD. The CDR3 runs to 16 residues. V lost 8 bases and J lost 0; bases outside the gene matches: 9. The CDR3 DNA sequence: TGTGCCATCGGAGCCCGACAGGGTGCGAACACCGGGGAGCTGTTTTTT. This translates into CAIGARQGANTGELFF.

The chain carries TRBV19 and TRBJ1-5; the D gene is possibly TRBD1 (5 bases). The germline V and J ends were trimmed by 6 bases and 4 bases, with 10 bases remaining between them. Looked up from germline, CDR1 is LNHDA and CDR2 is SQIVND (reference sequence). The CDR3 sequence is 13 residues long. CDR3 region: CASSRDPNQPQHF. CDR3 sequence (DNA): TGTGCCAGTAGCAGGGATCCTAATCAGCCCCAGCATTTT.

This chain connects TRBV19 to TRBJ2-2, with D possibly being TRBD1 (6 bases). With 5 bases removed from V and 4 bases from J, the gap between germline ends came to 11 bases. This CDR3 region has 14 residues. Germline lookup yields CDR1 LNHDA and CDR2 SQIVND (reference sequence). CDR3 protein: CASSSDSSTGELFF. The CDR3 nucleotides are TGTGCCAGTAGTTCGGACAGTAGCACCGGGGAGCTGTTTTTT.

The rearrangement uses TRBV30 and TRBJ1-2; 9 bases align to TRBD1. Germline CDR1 and CDR2: GTSNPN and SVGIG (reference sequence). The CDR3 loop spans 14 amino acids. The trim removed 4 bases at V and 4 bases at J, leaving 7 bases unmatched. Written as DNA, the CDR3 is TGTGCCTGGATTAAGACAGGGGGTGTCTATGGCTACACCTTC. Translated, it gives CAWIKTGGVYGYTF.

The chain carries TRBV5-5 and TRBJ1-4; D is possibly TRBD1 (6 bases). V gave up 2 bases and J gave up 1 base, with 12 bases separating them. This CDR3 spans 16 amino acids. The germline V gene has CDR1 SGHKS and CDR2 YYEKEE (reference sequence). CDR3 sequence reads: CASSFQGLGTNEKLFF. CDR3 DNA sequence: TGTGCCAGCAGCTTTCAGGGGCTGGGAACTAATGAAAAACTGTTTTTT.